This T cell receptor beta chain was retrieved from a study of shared clonotypes between healthy human individuals. Study-level findings and limits: All-four-donor shared clonotypes had higher generation probabilities than non-shared clonotypes did.

Germline V CDR1 and CDR2: MGHRA, YSYEKL. The CDR3 is made up of 17 amino acids. Germline trimming cut 1 base from V and 2 bases from J; bases unmatched to any gene: 7. For this clone: The antigen remains unidentified.

Some clones are missing from TCRdb's copy, which holds only in-frame ones; the method was immunoSEQ multiplex PCR. The sample has 950,000 to 1,200,000 clones, around three quarters seen once. The clonotype comes from a young man in good health. Some clones in this sample may be carry-over from other donors' samples. The rearrangement uses TRBV4-1 and TRBJ2-2; TRBD2 aligns across 7 bases. Sequenced: memory CD4+ T cells from PBMCs. Subset given: CD45RA-negative fraction. The CDR3 loop is CASSQGILAANTGELFF. The DNA of the CDR3 is TGCGCCAGCAGCCAAGGTATTCTAGCGGCAAACACCGGGGAGCTGTTTTTT.